The present TCR beta chain was sequenced within a study of blood T cell repertoires in COVID-19. Study in general: PBMCs, B-cell-depleted T cells, or T cells were the source of the cDNA or gDNA that made up the material.

Authors' methods: Estimated nucleated cell counts came from reference gene primer amplification. The protocol was immunoSEQ multiplex PCR, while the TCRdb copy is restricted to in-frame clones and leaves out a portion. D and trimming come from the DNA, and the V and J calls and clone size come from that table. The sample lists about 230,000 clones, about 80% occurring once. This receptor was identified in a woman between 50 and 59 years old with acute or convalescent COVID-19. Sequences were obtained from peripheral blood.

CDR3 amino acids: CASSRTPRPGQPQHF. As DNA, the CDR3 is TGTGCCAGCAGCCGCACACCGCGGCCGGGGCAGCCCCAGCATTTT. The genes are TRBV28 and TRBJ1-5; no definite D call. The CDR3 is 15 residues long. Germline loops: CDR1 MDHEN, CDR2 SYDVKM. The V and J ends lost 6 bases and 7 bases respectively, with 19 bases between them.